One T cell receptor beta chain is described in this entry. Its target is not known. A clone one base away is much larger, so this may be a read error. The use of a sample-barcoded 5' primer and a J-beta primer mix characterized a second PCR of roughly 7 to 11 cycles. TCRdb ran MiXCR on the 5' RACE reads and lists one entry per CDR3 protein. The repertoire includes some 1.6 million distinct CDR3 sequences, about 35% of them detected once, and about 11% sits in the top ten. This sample was taken from a study of blood T cells in healthy people across ages. Study results and limitations: In older individuals, TCR beta diversity per million T cells was lower, falling roughly linearly with age. Naive T cell percentage strongly correlated with TCR beta diversity.

The receptor's source is a woman aged 25-40 years in good health. The sequenced material came from blood.

CDR3 DNA: TGTGCCAGCAGTGGTCACAATGAGCAGTTCTTC. The encoded protein is CASSGHNEQFF. The chain has TRBV25-1 and TRBJ2-1; D not certain. From germline, CDR1 is MGHDK and CDR2 SYGVNS. This CDR3 is 11 amino acids long. Trimming removed 4 bases at V and 5 bases at J, with 3 bases between.